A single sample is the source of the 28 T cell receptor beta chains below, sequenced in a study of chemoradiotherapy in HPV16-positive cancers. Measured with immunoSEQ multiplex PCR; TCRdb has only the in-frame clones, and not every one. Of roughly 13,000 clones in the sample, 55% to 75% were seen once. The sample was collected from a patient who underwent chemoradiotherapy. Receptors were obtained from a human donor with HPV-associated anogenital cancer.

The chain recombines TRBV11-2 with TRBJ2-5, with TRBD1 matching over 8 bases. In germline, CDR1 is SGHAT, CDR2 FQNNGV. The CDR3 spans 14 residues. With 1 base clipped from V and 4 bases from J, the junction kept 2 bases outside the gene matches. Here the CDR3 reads CASSLAGGIETQYF. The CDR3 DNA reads TGTGCCAGCAGCTTAGCAGGGGGCATAGAGACCCAGTACTTC.

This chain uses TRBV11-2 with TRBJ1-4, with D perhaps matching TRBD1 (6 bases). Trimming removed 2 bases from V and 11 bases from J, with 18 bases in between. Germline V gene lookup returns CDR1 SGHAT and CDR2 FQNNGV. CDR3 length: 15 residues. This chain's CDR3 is CASSLRDKSGGKLFF. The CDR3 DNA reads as TGTGCCAGCAGCTTAAGGGACAAATCAGGAGGGAAACTGTTTTTT.

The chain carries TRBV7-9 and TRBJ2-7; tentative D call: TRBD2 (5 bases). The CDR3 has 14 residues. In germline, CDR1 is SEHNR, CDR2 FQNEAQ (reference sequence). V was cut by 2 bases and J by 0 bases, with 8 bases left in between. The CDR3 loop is CASSLSSGSYEQYF. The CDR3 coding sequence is TGTGCCAGCAGCTTATCCAGCGGCTCCTACGAGCAGTACTTC.

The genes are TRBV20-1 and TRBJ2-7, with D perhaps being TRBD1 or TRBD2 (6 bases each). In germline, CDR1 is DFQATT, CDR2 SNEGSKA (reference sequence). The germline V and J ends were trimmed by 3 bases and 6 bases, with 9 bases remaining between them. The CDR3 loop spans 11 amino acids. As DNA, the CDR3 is TGCAGTGCTAGTGAGGGGGGCGAGCAGTACTTC. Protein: CSASEGGEQYF.

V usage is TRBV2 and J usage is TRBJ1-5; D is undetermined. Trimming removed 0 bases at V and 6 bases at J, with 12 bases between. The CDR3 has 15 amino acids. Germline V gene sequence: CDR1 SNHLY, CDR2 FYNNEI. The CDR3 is CASSEAEGYGQPQHF. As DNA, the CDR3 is TGTGCCAGCAGTGAAGCAGAGGGATACGGTCAGCCCCAGCATTTT.

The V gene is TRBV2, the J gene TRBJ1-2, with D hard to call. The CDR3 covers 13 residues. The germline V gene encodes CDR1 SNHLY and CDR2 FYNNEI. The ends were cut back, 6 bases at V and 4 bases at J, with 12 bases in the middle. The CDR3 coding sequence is TGTGCCAGCAGCAGGACCCCGGGCTATGGCTACACCTTC. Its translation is CASSRTPGYGYTF.

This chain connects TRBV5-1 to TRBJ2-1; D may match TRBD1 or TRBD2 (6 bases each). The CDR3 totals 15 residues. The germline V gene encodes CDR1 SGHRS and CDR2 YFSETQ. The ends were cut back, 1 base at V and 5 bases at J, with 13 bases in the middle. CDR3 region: CASSLNGGRNNEQFF. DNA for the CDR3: TGCGCCAGCAGCTTGAACGGGGGCCGGAACAATGAGCAGTTCTTC.

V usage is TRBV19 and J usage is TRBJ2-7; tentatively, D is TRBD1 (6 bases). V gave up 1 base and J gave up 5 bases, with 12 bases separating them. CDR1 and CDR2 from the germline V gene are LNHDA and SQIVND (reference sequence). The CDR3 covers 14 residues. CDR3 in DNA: TGTGCCAGTAGTATAGGGGGAACAGGGAACGAGCAGTACTTC. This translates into CASSIGGTGNEQYF.

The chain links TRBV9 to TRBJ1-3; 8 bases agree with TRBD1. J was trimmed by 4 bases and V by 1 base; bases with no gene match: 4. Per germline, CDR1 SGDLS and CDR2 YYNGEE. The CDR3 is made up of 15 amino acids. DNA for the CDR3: TGTGCCAGCAGCGTACAGGGGGCTTCAGGAAACACCATATATTTT. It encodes CASSVQGASGNTIYF.

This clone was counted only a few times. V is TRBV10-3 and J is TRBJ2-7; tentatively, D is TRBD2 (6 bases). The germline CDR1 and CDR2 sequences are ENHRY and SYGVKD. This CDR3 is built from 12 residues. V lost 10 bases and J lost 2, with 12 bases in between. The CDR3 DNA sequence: TGTGCCACTCGGGGGTCCACCTACGAGCAGTACTTC. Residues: CATRGSTYEQYF.

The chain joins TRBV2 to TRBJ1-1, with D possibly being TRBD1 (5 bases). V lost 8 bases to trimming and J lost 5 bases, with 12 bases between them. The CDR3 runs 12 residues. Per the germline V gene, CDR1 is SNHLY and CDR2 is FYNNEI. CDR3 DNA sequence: TGTGCCAGCGCCGGGGAGGGGACTGAAGCTTTCTTT. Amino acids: CASAGEGTEAFF.

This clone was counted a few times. The CDR3 DNA reads as TGTGCCAGCAGTCTTGGGACTAGCGGGGGGATGGAGACCCAGTACTTC. Its protein product is CASSLGTSGGMETQYF. The chain is built from TRBV28 and TRBJ2-5, with 15 bases identical to TRBD2. The junction had 6 bases not matched to a gene; V was cut back by 5 bases and J by 5 bases. Germline CDR1 is MDHEN and CDR2 is SYDVKM. The CDR3 is 16 residues long.

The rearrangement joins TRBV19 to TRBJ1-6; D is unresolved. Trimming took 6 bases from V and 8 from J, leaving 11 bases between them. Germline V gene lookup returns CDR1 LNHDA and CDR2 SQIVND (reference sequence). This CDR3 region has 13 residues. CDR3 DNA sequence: TGTGCCAGTAGCGCCTCCGGCGATTCACCCCTCCACTTT. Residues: CASSASGDSPLHF.

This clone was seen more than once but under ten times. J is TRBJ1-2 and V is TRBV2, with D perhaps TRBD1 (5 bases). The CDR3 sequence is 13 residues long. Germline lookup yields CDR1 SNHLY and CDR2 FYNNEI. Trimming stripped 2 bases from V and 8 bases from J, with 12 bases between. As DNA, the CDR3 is TGTGCCAGCAGTGAAATTGGGGCCTGGGGCTACACCTTC. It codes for CASSEIGAWGYTF.

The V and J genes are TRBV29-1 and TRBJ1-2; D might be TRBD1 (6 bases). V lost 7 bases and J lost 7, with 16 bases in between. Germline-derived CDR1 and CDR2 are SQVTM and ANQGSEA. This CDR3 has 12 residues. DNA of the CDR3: TGCAGCGCCGCAGGGGTAGGGGGTGGCTACACCTTC. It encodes CSAAGVGGGYTF.

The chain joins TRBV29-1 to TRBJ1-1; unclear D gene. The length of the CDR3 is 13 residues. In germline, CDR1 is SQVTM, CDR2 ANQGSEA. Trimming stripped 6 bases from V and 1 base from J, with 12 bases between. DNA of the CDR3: TGCAGCGTCGACGGACTGGCGAACACTGAAGCTTTCTTT. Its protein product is CSVDGLANTEAFF. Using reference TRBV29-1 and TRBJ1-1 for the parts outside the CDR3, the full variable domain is SAVISQKPSRDICQRGTSLTIQCQVDSQVTMMFWYRQQPGQSLTLIATANQGSEATYESGFVIDKFPISRPNLTFSTLTVSNMSPEDSSIYLCSVDGLANTEAFFGQGTRLTVV.

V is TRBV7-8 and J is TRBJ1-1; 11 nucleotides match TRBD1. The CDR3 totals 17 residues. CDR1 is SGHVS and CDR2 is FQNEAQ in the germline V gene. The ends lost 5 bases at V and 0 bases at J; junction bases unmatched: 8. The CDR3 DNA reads TGTGCCAGCAGCACAGGACAGGGGGCATGGGTGAACACTGAAGCTTTCTTT. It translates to CASSTGQGAWVNTEAFF.

In DNA, the CDR3 is TGTGCCAGCAGCCTCACACCAACCTACGAGCAGTACTTC. As protein: CASSLTPTYEQYF. The rearrangement uses TRBV5-5 and TRBJ2-7; D unresolved. Germline V gene lookup returns CDR1 SGHKS and CDR2 YYEKEE (reference sequence). This CDR3 contains 13 residues. The V end lost 4 bases, the J end lost 2 bases, and 10 bases lay between the germline ends. Filled out from reference TRBV5-5 and TRBJ2-7, the complete variable domain reads DAGVTQSPTHLIKTRGQQVTLRCSPISGHKSVSWYQQVLGQGPQFIFQYYEKEERGRGNFPDRFSARQFPNYSSELNVNALLLGDSALYLCASSLTPTYEQYFGPGTRLTVT.

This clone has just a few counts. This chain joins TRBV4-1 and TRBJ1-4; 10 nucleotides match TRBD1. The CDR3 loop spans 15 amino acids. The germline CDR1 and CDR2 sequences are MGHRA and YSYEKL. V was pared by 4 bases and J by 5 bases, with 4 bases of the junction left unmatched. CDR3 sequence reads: CASSRSGQGNEKLFF. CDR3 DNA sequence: TGCGCCAGCAGCCGGTCGGGACAGGGGAATGAAAAACTGTTTTTT.

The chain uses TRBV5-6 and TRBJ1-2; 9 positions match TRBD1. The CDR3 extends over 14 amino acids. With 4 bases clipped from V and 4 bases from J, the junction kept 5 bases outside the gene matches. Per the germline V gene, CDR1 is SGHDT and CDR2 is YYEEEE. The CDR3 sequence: CASSLQGASYGYTF. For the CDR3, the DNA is TGTGCCAGCAGCCTACAGGGGGCGAGCTATGGCTACACCTTC.

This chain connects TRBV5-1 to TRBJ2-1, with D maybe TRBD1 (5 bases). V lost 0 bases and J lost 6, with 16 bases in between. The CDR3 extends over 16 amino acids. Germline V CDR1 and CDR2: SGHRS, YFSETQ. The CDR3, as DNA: TGCGCCAGCAGCTTGGCAGGGTTGATCATAGGCAATGAGCAGTTCTTC. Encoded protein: CASSLAGLIIGNEQFF.

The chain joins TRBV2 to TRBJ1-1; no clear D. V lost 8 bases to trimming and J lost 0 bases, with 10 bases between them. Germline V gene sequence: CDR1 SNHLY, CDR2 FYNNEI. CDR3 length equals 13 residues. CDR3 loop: CASRRTVNTEAFF. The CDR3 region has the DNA TGTGCCAGCCGAAGGACGGTGAACACTGAAGCTTTCTTT.

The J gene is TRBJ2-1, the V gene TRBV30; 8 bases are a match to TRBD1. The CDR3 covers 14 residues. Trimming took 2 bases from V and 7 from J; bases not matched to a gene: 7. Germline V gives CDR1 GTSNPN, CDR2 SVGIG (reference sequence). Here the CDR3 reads CAWSFGQGKNEQFF. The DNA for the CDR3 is TGTGCCTGGAGTTTCGGACAGGGAAAGAATGAGCAGTTCTTC.

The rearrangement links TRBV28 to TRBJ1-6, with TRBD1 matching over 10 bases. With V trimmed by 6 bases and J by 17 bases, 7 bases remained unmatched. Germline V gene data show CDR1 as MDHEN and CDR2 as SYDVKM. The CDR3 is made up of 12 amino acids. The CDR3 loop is CASSQVGQGVHF. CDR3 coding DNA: TGTGCCAGCAGCCAAGTCGGACAGGGGGTCCACTTT.

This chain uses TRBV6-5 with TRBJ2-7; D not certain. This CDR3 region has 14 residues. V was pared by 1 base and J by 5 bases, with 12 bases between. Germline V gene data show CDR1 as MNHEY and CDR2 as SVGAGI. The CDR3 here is CASSYLSLAHEQYF. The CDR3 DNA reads TGTGCCAGCAGTTACTTGTCATTGGCCCACGAGCAGTACTTC.

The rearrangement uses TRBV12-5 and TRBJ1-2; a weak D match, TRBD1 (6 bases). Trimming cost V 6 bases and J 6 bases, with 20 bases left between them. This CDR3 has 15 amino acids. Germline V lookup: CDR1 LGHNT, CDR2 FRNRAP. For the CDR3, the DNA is TGTGCTAGTGGCCAAGAAACAGGGTTAGGGAATGGCTACACCTTC. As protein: CASGQETGLGNGYTF.

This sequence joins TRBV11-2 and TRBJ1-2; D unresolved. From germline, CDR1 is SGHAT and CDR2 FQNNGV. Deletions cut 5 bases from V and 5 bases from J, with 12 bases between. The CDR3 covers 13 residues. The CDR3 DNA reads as TGTGCCAGCAGCCCCCCCCGAGCTTATGGCTACACCTTC. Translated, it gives CASSPPRAYGYTF.

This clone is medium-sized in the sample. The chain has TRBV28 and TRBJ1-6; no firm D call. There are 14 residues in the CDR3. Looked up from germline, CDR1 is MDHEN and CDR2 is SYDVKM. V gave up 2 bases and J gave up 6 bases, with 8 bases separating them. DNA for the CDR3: TGTGCCAGCAGTTTAGCAAGGAGTAATTCACCCCTCCACTTT. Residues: CASSLARSNSPLHF.